This section outlines one T cell receptor (beta chain) sequence together with its context. Its antigen is still unknown. The data were obtained in a study of shared clonotypes between healthy human individuals. V gave up 5 bases and J gave up 5 bases; unmatched junction bases: 13. Germline assignment: CDR1 MRHNA and CDR2 SNTAGT. CDR3 length: 18 residues. Study results and limitations: Across a few donors, naive CD4 shared roughly 5%, naive CD8 3% to 3.5%, memory CD4 roughly 2.4%, memory CD8 0.35% to 0.5%. Sampling was confined to blood; repertoires within tissues likely differ.

Those who donated, Caucasian adults without exception, all lived in Nashville, Tennessee. Only in-frame clones appear in the TCRdb table, and some are missing; sequencing was by immunoSEQ multiplex PCR. The data show about 1 million clones, 75% to 80% seen once. The chain uses TRBV6-4 and TRBJ1-5; 12 positions agree with TRBD1. Specimen: memory CD4+ T cells from PBMCs. The subset: CD45RA-negative fraction. The receptor's source is a man between 18 and 35 years old in good health. Some clones in this sample may be carry-over from other donors' samples. The CDR3 sequence: CASSILRDRGRQDQPQHF. CDR3 sequence (DNA): TGTGCCAGCAGTATCCTCCGGGACAGGGGGCGTCAAGATCAGCCCCAGCATTTT.